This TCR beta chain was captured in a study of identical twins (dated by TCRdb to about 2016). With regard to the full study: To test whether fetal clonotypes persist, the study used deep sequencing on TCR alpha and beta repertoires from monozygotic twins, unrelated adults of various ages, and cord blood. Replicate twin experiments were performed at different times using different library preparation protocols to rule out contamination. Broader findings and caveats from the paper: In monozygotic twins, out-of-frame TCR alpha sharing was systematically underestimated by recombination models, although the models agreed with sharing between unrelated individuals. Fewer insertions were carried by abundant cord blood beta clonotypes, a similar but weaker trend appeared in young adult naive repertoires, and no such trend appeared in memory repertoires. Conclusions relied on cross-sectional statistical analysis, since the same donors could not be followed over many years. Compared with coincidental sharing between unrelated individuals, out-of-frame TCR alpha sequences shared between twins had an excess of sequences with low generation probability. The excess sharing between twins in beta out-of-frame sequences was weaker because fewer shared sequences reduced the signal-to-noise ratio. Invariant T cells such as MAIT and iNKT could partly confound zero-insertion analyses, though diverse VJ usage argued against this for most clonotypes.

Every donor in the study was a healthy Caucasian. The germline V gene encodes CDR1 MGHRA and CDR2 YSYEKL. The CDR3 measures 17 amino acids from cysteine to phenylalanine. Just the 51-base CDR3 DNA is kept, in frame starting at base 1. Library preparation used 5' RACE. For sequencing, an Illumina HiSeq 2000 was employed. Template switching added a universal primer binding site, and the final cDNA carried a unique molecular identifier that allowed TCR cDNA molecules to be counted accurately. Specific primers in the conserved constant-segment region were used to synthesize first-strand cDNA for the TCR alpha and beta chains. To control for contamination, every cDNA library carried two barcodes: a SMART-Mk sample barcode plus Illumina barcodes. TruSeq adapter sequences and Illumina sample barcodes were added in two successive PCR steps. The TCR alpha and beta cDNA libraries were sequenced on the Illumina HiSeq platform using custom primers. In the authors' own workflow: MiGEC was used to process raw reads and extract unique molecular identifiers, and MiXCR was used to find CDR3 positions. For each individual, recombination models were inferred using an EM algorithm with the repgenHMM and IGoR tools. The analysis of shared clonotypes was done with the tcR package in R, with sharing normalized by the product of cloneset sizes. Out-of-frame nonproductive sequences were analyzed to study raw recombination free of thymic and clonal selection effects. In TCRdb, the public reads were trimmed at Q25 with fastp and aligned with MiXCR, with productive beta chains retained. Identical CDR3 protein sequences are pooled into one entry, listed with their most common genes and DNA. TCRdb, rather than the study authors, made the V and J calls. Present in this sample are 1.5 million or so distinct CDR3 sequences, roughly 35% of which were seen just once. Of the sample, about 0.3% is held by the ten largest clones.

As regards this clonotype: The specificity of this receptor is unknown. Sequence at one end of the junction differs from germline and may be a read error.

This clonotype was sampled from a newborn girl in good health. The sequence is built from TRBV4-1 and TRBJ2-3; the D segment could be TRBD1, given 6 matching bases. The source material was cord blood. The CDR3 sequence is CASGQVGAGPRTDTQYF. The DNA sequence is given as TGCGCCAGCGGCCAAGTGGGGGCGGGTCCACGCACAGATACGCAGTATTTT.